This TCR beta chain was captured by sequencing in a study of blood T cell repertoires in COVID-19. For the study at large: The United States, Italy and Spain provided the acute and convalescent COVID-19 samples. PBMCs, B-cell-depleted T cells, or T cells provided the cDNA or gDNA that made up the material.

V was cut by 1 base and J by 3 bases, with 9 bases left in between. Per germline, CDR1 SGHAT and CDR2 FQNNGV. The CDR3 has 14 residues. In the original analysis: Reference gene primer amplification gave estimated nucleated cell counts. TCRdb's copy holds only in-frame clones and misses some; the assay was immunoSEQ multiplex PCR. Clonal size and the V and J genes are those of that table, whereas D and trimming came from the DNA. Altogether over 150,000 clones are present, around 80% being singletons, with the ten largest covering around 14%. This chain joins TRBV11-2 and TRBJ1-2; the D gene is possibly TRBD1 (5 bases). Sequenced input: peripheral blood. The source of this sequence is a human donor in a cohort sampled during active COVID-19. This chain's CDR3 is CASSLVQGYYGYTF. CDR3 nucleotides: TGTGCCAGCAGCTTAGTTCAGGGCTACTATGGCTACACCTTC.